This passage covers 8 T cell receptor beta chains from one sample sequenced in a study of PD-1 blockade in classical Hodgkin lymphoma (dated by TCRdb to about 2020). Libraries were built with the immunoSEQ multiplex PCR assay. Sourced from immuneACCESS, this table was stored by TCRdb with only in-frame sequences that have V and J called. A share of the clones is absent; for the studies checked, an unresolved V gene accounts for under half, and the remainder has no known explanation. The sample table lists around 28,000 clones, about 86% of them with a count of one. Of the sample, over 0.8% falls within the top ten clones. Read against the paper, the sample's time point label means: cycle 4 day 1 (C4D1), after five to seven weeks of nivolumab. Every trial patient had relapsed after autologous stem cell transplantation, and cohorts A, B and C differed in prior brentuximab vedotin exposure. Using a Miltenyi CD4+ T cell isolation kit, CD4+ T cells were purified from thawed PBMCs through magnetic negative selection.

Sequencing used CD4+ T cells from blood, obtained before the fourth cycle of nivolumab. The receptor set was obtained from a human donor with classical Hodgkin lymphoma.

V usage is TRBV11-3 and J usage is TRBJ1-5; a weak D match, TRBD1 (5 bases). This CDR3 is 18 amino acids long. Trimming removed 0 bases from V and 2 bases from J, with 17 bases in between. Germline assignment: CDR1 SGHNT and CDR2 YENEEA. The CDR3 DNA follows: TGTGCCAGCAGCTTAGATCGGTGGGGGGGAGGAGGCAATCAGCCCCAGCATTTT. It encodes CASSLDRWGGGGNQPQHF.

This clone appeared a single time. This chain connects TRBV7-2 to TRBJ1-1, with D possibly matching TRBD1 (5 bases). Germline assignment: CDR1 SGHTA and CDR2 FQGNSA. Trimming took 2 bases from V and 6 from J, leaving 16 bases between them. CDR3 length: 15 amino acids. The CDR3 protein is CASSLQSGGVAEAFF. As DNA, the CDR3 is TGTGCCAGCAGCTTACAGTCTGGAGGGGTCGCTGAAGCTTTCTTT.

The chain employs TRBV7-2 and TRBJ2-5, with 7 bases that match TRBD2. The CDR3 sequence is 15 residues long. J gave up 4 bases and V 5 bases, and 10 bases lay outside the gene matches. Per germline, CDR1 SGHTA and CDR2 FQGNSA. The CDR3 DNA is TGTGCCAGCAGCGTTAACGGGGGGACCCGAGAGACCCAGTACTTC. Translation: CASSVNGGTRETQYF.

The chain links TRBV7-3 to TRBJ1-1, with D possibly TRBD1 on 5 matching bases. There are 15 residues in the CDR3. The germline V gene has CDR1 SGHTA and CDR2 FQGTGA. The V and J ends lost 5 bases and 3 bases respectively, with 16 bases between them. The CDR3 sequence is CASSAGFRRDTEAFF. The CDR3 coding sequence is TGTGCCAGCAGCGCAGGGTTTCGGCGGGACACTGAAGCTTTCTTT.

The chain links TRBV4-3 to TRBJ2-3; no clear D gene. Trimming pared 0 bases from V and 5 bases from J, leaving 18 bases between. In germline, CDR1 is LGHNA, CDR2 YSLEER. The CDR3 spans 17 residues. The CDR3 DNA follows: TGCGCCAGCAGCCAAGATTTATACCCGTCGGTAAGAGATACGCAGTATTTT. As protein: CASSQDLYPSVRDTQYF.

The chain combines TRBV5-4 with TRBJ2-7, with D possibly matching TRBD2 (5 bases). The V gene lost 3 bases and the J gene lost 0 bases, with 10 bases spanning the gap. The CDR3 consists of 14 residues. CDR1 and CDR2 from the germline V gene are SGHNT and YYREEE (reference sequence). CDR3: CASSWVASSYEQYF. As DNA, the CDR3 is TGTGCCAGCAGCTGGGTAGCGAGCTCCTACGAGCAGTACTTC.

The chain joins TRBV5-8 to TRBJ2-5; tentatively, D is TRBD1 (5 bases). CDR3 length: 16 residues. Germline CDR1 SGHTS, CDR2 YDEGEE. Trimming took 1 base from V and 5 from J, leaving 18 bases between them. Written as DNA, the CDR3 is TGTGCCAGCAGCTTGTTTGGACCCCTGGACACGGAGACCCAGTACTTC. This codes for CASSLFGPLDTETQYF.

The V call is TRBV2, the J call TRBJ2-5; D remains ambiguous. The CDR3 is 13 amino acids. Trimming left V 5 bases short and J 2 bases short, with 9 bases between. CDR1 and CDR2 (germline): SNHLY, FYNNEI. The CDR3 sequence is CASSRNRQETQYF. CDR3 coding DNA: TGTGCCAGCAGTCGAAACAGACAAGAGACCCAGTACTTC.